The T cell receptor beta chain under discussion was sequenced for a study of shared clonotypes between healthy human individuals. General study points: Sorted-subset sequencing, rarefaction showed, was incomplete despite large depth. Some naive CD4 clonotypes, approximately 4.5%, turned up in common across several donors.

Comment on this clone: Its specificity is unknown.

Only in-frame clones appear in the TCRdb table, and some are missing; sequencing was by immunoSEQ multiplex PCR. The data hold more than 900,000 clones, with more than 75% observed a single time. None of the donors, who were healthy HIV-negative adults, had recently had acute infections or vaccinations. Naive CD45RA+ and memory CD45RA-negative subsets were split from CD4+ cells. Trimming removed 0 bases from V and 0 bases from J, with 14 bases in between. Germline V gene lookup returns CDR1 MNHEY and CDR2 SMNVEV (reference sequence). There are 17 residues in the CDR3. V usage is TRBV27 and J usage is TRBJ1-2; perhaps TRBD1 as D (6 bases). This sequence originates from a young man in good health. Some clones in this sample may be carry-over from other donors' samples. Sequenced input: memory CD4+ T cells from PBMCs. Subset described: CD45RA-negative fraction. CDR3 amino acids: CASSLSTGKEANYGYTF. CDR3 bases: TGTGCCAGCAGTTTATCAACAGGGAAGGAGGCTAACTATGGCTACACCTTC.